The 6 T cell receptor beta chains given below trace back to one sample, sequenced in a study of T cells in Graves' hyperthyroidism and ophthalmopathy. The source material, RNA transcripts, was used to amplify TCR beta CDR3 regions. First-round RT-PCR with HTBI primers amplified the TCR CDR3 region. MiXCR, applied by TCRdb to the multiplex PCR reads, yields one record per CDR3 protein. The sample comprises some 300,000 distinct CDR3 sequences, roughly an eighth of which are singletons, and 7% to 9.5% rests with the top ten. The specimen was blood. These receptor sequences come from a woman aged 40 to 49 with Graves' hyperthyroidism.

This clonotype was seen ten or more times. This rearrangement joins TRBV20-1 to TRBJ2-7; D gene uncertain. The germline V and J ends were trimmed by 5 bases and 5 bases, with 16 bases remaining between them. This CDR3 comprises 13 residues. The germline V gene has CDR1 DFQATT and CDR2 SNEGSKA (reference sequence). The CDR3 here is CSAPKASNDEQYF. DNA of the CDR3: TGCAGTGCTCCGAAGGCCTCGAACGACGAGCAGTACTTC.

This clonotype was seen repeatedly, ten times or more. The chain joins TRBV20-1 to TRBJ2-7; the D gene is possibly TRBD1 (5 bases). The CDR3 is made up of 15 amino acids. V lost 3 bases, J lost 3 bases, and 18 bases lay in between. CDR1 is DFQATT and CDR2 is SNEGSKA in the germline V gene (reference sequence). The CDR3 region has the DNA TGCAGTGCTAGCTCCCCCAGGGTCCCGAACTACGAGCAGTACTTC. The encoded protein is CSASSPRVPNYEQYF.

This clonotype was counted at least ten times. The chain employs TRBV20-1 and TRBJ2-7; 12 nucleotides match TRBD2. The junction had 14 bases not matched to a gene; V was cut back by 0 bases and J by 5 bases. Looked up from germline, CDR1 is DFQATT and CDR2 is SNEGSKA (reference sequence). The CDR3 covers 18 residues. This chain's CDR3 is CSAREPPGLAGGSDEQYF. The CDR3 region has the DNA TGCAGTGCTAGAGAACCCCCGGGCCTAGCGGGAGGGTCCGACGAGCAGTACTTC.

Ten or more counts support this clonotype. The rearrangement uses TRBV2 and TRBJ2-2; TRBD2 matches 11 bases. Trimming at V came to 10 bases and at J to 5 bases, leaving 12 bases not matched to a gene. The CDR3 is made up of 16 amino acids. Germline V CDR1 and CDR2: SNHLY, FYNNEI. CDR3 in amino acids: CAISGTSGEVTGELFF. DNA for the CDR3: TGTGCCATAAGCGGGACTAGCGGAGAGGTTACCGGGGAGCTGTTTTTT.

CDR3 sequence: CAWSLGTSGSTDTQYF. CDR3 DNA sequence: TGTGCCTGGAGTCTTGGGACTAGCGGGTCCACAGATACGCAGTATTTT. This sequence joins TRBV30 and TRBJ2-3; 12 bases are shared with TRBD2. The CDR3 runs to 16 residues. Germline-derived CDR1 and CDR2 are GTSNPN and SVGIG (reference sequence). V gave up 2 bases and J gave up 2 bases; unmatched junction bases: 5.

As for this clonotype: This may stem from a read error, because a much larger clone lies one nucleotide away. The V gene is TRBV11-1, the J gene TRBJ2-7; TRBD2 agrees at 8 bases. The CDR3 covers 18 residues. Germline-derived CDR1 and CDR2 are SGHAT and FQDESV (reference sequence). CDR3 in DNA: TGTGCCAGCAGCTTACCCCCTGGGAGCGGGAGTAGGACCTACGAGCGGTACTTC. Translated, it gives CASSLPPGSGSRTYERYF.